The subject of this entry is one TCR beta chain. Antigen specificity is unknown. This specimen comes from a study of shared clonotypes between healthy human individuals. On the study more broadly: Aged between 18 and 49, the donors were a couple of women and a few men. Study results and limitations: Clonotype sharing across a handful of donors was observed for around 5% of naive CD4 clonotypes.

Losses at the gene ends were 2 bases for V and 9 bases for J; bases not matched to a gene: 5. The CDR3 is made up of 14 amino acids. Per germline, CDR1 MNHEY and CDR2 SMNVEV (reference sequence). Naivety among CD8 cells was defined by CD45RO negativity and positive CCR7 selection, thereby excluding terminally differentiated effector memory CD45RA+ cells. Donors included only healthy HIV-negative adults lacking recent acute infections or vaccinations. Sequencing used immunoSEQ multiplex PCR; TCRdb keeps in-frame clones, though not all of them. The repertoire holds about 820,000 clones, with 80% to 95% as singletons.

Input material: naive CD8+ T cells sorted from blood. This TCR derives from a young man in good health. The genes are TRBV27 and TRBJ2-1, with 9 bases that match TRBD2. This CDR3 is CASSLGGRAFEQFF. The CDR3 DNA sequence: TGTGCCAGCAGTTTAGGCGGGAGGGCCTTTGAGCAGTTCTTC.